This T cell receptor (beta chain) originates from a study of cytomegalovirus exposure and HLA in healthy donors. General study results and limits: The tendency of first-cohort TCR clusters to co-occur in the 90 to 150 validation repertoires emerged from a later analysis.

Method: immunoSEQ multiplex PCR; TCRdb's copy keeps in-frame clones and lacks some. Of fewer than 120,000 clones detected, around nine tenths appear once; the ten largest clones hold about 2%. Worth noting for this clone: Its antigen is unknown.

This TCR came from a young woman in good health and CMV-seronegative. What was sequenced was PBMCs.

CDR3 coding DNA: TGCAGCGTGAGGGGGTACGCGGGGGCTAGCGGAGAGACCCAGTACTTC. Protein product: CSVRGYAGASGETQYF. This chain links TRBV29-1 with TRBJ2-5; a weak D match, TRBD2 (7 bases). The CDR3 totals 16 residues. The ends were cut back, 6 bases at V and 4 bases at J, with 24 bases in the middle. From germline, CDR1 is SQVTM and CDR2 ANQGSEA.